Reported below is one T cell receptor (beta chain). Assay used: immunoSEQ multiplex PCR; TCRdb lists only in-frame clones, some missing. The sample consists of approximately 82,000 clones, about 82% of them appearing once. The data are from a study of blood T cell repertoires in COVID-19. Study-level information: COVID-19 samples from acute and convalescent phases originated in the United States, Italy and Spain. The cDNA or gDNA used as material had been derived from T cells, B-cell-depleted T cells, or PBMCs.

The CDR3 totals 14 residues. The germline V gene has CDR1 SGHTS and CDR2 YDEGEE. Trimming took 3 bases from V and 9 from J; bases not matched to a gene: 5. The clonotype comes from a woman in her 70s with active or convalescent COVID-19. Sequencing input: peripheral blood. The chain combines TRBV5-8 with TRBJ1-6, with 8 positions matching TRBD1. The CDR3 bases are TGTGCCAGCAGCTGGACAGGGCAGGGTTCACCCCTCCACTTT. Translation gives CASSWTGQGSPLHF.